These 30 T cell receptor beta chains share one sample of origin, sequenced in a study of shared clonotypes between healthy human individuals. Libraries were prepared by immunoSEQ multiplex PCR; TCRdb keeps only in-frame clonotypes and omits some of them. The table shows around 2.5 million clones, with 80% to 95% occurring only once. The sample comprised naive CD4+ T cells from PBMCs. Subset described: CD45RA+ positively selected. Receptor source: a man between 18 and 29 years old in good health. Some clones in this sample may be carry-over from other donors' samples.

This chain uses TRBV29-1 with TRBJ2-1; TRBD2 agrees at 12 bases. The V gene end was trimmed by 8 bases and the J gene end by 7 bases; junction bases not matched to a gene: 9. The germline gives CDR1 SQVTM, CDR2 ANQGSEA. This CDR3 spans 14 amino acids. In nucleotides, the CDR3 is TGCAGCATAAGCGGGACTAGCGGGTCGAATGAGCAGTTCTTC. This gives the protein CSISGTSGSNEQFF.

The CDR3 loop is CASSYWRSETTQYF. For the CDR3, the DNA is TGTGCCAGCAGCTATTGGCGGTCTGAAACTACGCAGTATTTT. The genes are TRBV7-2 and TRBJ2-3; no reliable D call. The CDR3 is 14 amino acids. The V and J ends lost 4 bases and 8 bases respectively, with 16 bases between them. CDR1 and CDR2 from the germline V gene are SGHTA and FQGNSA.

The chain is built from TRBV15 and TRBJ2-1; D might be TRBD2 (6 bases). The V end lost 1 base, the J end lost 4 bases, and 17 bases lay between the germline ends. The length of the CDR3 is 17 residues. Germline V gene lookup returns CDR1 LNHNV and CDR2 YYDKDF (reference sequence). The CDR3 spells CATSRGGYSGVYNEQFF. CDR3 in DNA: TGTGCCACCAGCAGAGGTGGGTATAGCGGAGTATACAATGAGCAGTTCTTC. Drawing the rest from reference TRBV15 and TRBJ2-1, the complete variable domain is DAMVIQNPRYQVTQFGKPVTLSCSQTLNHNVMYWYQQKSSQAPKLLFHYYDKDFNNEADTPDNFQSRRPNTSFCFLDIRSPGLGDTAMYLCATSRGGYSGVYNEQFFGPGTRLTVL.

J is TRBJ1-2 and V is TRBV5-1, with 12 bases fitting TRBD1. V was pared by 3 bases and J by 0 bases, with 6 bases of the junction left unmatched. Germline V gene lookup returns CDR1 SGHRS and CDR2 YFSETQ. There are 17 residues in the CDR3. The CDR3 DNA sequence: TGCGCCAGCAGCTACCGGGACAGGGGGCTAACTAACTATGGCTACACCTTC. Its translation: CASSYRDRGLTNYGYTF.

This sequence joins TRBV29-1 and TRBJ2-3; TRBD1 or TRBD2 may be the D gene (5 bases each). Trimming took off 4 bases at V and 2 bases at J, with 13 bases between the two ends. The CDR3 runs to 14 residues. Germline V gene sequence: CDR1 SQVTM, CDR2 ANQGSEA. The DNA of the CDR3 is TGCAGCGTTGTGCCCGGGGCCGCCACAGATACGCAGTATTTT. It codes for CSVVPGAATDTQYF.

This CDR3 is CASSPLGSPRQETQYF. The CDR3 bases are TGTGCCAGCTCACCACTTGGAAGTCCCAGGCAAGAGACCCAGTACTTC. This sequence joins TRBV18 and TRBJ2-5; D unclear. The CDR3 has 16 amino acids. Trimming cost V 1 base and J 2 bases, with 14 bases left between them. Germline V gene sequence: CDR1 KGHSH, CDR2 LQKENI. The whole variable domain, filled in from reference TRBV18 and TRBJ2-5, reads NAGVMQNPRHLVRRRGQEARLRCSPMKGHSHVYWYRQLPEEGLKFMVYLQKENIIDESGMPKERFSAEFPKEGPSILRIQQVVRGDSAAYFCASSPLGSPRQETQYFGPGTRLLVL.

The chain uses TRBV28 and TRBJ2-1, with D possibly being TRBD1 (6 bases). Trimming removed 5 bases from V and 9 bases from J, with 20 bases in between. The CDR3 runs 15 residues. CDR1 MDHEN and CDR2 SYDVKM come from the germline V gene. This chain's CDR3 is CASSPGVTPLREQFF. In DNA form, the CDR3 reads TGTGCCAGCAGTCCAGGGGTGACTCCTTTACGTGAGCAGTTCTTC.

The CDR3 sequence is CASSLRQVSSYNEQFF. The CDR3 region has the DNA TGCGCCAGCAGCCTACGACAGGTGAGCTCCTACAATGAGCAGTTCTTC. V and J are TRBV5-1 and TRBJ2-1; weak D call: TRBD1 (6 bases). Germline V gene sequence: CDR1 SGHRS, CDR2 YFSETQ. CDR3 length: 16 residues. Trimming shortened V by 4 bases and J by 0 bases, and 14 bases separated the two germline ends.

The chain joins TRBV5-4 to TRBJ2-1; D remains ambiguous. V was trimmed by 0 bases and J by 2 bases, leaving 12 bases between them. CDR1 and CDR2 from the germline V gene are SGHNT and YYREEE (reference sequence). The CDR3 is made up of 16 amino acids. The DNA for the CDR3 is TGTGCCAGCAGCTTGGCCCGACGGAGCCCCTACAATGAGCAGTTCTTC. Encoded protein: CASSLARRSPYNEQFF. Full variable domain (missing parts from reference TRBV5-4 and TRBJ2-1): ETGVTQSPTHLIKTRGQQVTLRCSSQSGHNTVSWYQQALGQGPQFIFQYYREEENGRGNFPPRFSGLQFPNYSSELNVNALELDDSALYLCASSLARRSPYNEQFFGPGTRLTVL.

On this clone: The germline gene is not matched at one end of the junction; a read error may be the cause. CDR3 coding DNA: TGTGCGAGCAGTCCTAGCACTAGCACAGATACGCAGTATTTT. Translating gives CASSPSTSTDTQYF. The chain joins TRBV27 to TRBJ2-3, with D tentatively TRBD2 (5 bases). There are 14 residues in the CDR3. CDR1 and CDR2 from the germline V gene are MNHEY and SMNVEV (reference sequence).

The chain is built from TRBV11-1 and TRBJ2-3, with TRBD2 matching 9 bases. The germline gives CDR1 SGHAT, CDR2 FQDESV (reference sequence). The CDR3 covers 15 residues. V dropped 4 bases and J dropped 1; count of bases not matched to a gene: 3. The CDR3 sequence is CASSSGTSRTDTQYF. The CDR3 nucleotides are TGTGCCAGCAGCTCCGGGACTAGCCGCACAGATACGCAGTATTTT.

The chain employs TRBV28 and TRBJ2-5, with D maybe TRBD1 (6 bases). There are 16 residues in the CDR3. CDR1 MDHEN and CDR2 SYDVKM come from the germline V gene. Trimming removed 6 bases at V and 2 bases at J, with 19 bases between. The CDR3 DNA sequence: TGTGCCAGCAGAGCATTCACAGGGCCGGGGCAAGAGACCCAGTACTTC. Protein product: CASRAFTGPGQETQYF.

The J gene is TRBJ1-4, the V gene TRBV14; D is uncertain. CDR3 length equals 14 residues. Between the trimmed V and J ends, which lost 4 bases and 11 bases, there was a span of 17 bases. The germline CDR1 and CDR2 sequences are SGHDN and FVKESK. DNA for the CDR3: TGTGCCAGCAGCCCGTCGAGTCCTGCGAGGAAACTGTTTTTT. Protein: CASSPSSPARKLFF. Looking up the rest from reference TRBV14 and TRBJ1-4 gives the full variable domain: EAGVTQFPSHSVIEKGQTVTLRCDPISGHDNLYWYRRVMGKEIKFLLHFVKESKQDESGMPNNRFLAERTGGTYSTLKVQPAELEDSGVYFCASSPSSPARKLFFGSGTQLSVL.

With respect to this clone: Other DNA sequences in the same sample also yield this CDR3. This sequence joins TRBV28 and TRBJ1-1, with D tentatively TRBD1 (6 bases). V shed 1 base and J shed 1 base, with 10 bases lying between them. CDR3 length equals 15 residues. Looked up from germline, CDR1 is MDHEN and CDR2 is SYDVKM. The CDR3 loop is CASSLLGGTNTEAFF. The CDR3 DNA is TGTGCCAGCAGTTTATTAGGGGGGACGAACACTGAAGCTTTCTTT.

The chain links TRBV5-1 to TRBJ1-1, with D perhaps TRBD1 (5 bases). From germline, CDR1 is SGHRS and CDR2 YFSETQ. The CDR3 contains 12 residues. The germline V and J ends were trimmed by 0 bases and 7 bases, with 7 bases remaining between them. The chain's CDR3 is CASSLVRGEAFF. The DNA for the CDR3 is TGCGCCAGCAGCTTGGTGAGGGGTGAAGCTTTCTTT.

This clone was seen just once. This chain's CDR3 is CASSWGGAGELFF. In DNA form, the CDR3 reads TGTGCCAGCAGTTGGGGAGGAGCCGGGGAGCTGTTTTTT. The chain links TRBV28 to TRBJ2-2; D perhaps matches TRBD2 (6 bases). Trimming shortened V by 4 bases and J by 6 bases, and 9 bases separated the two germline ends. CDR3 size: 13 residues. Germline V lookup: CDR1 MDHEN, CDR2 SYDVKM.

This chain joins TRBV18 and TRBJ2-3, with 11 bases aligning to TRBD2. V trimming: 6 bases; J trimming: 0 bases; junction bases outside the gene matches: 14. The CDR3 has 19 amino acids. CDR1 is KGHSH, CDR2 LQKENI, per germline. CDR3 in DNA: TGTGCCAGCTCTCCGCTAGCGGGAGGTCCTGAGACAAGCACAGATACGCAGTATTTT. Translation gives CASSPLAGGPETSTDTQYF.

The chain combines TRBV10-3 with TRBJ2-2; 9 nucleotides match TRBD1. The germline V gene has CDR1 ENHRY and CDR2 SYGVKD. After removal of 4 bases from V and 3 bases from J, the junction contained 6 bases not matched to a gene. This CDR3 contains 16 residues. For the CDR3, the DNA is TGTGCCATCAGTGGACAGGGGGTAAAGGACACCGGGGAGCTGTTTTTT. Its translation: CAISGQGVKDTGELFF.

The genes are TRBV11-2 and TRBJ1-2; 7 bases are shared with TRBD1. CDR1 and CDR2 (germline): SGHAT, FQNNGV. J was trimmed by 2 bases and V by 7 bases; bases with no gene match: 4. This CDR3 is built from 13 residues. CDR3 sequence reads: CASNPGQNYGYTF. The CDR3, as DNA: TGTGCCAGCAACCCGGGACAGAACTATGGCTACACCTTC.

In this sample, this clone turned up a few times. This chain uses TRBV11-2 with TRBJ2-7; TRBD2 aligns across 8 bases. Germline assignment: CDR1 SGHAT and CDR2 FQNNGV. CDR3 length equals 18 residues. Trimming at V came to 1 base and at J to 2 bases, leaving 13 bases not matched to a gene. This chain's CDR3 is CASSLGGRGGRPPYEQYF. CDR3 nucleotide sequence: TGTGCCAGCAGCTTAGGGGGACGGGGCGGGAGGCCTCCCTACGAGCAGTACTTC.

The CDR3 loop is CASSFGFFRSNQPQHF. CDR3 DNA: TGTGCCAGCAGTTTCGGCTTCTTCAGGAGCAATCAGCCCCAGCATTTT. The rearrangement uses TRBV28 and TRBJ1-5; D is uncertain. The CDR3 sequence is 16 residues long. V was shortened by 3 bases and J by 1 base, with 13 bases between the two germline ends. Germline loops: CDR1 MDHEN, CDR2 SYDVKM. Supplemented by reference TRBV28 and TRBJ1-5, the full variable domain reads DVKVTQSSRYLVKRTGEKVFLECVQDMDHENMFWYRQDPGLGLRLIYFSYDVKMKEKGDIPEGYSVSREKKERFSLILESASTNQTSMYLCASSFGFFRSNQPQHFGDGTRLSIL.

This sequence joins TRBV7-2 and TRBJ2-7, with 12 bases lining up with TRBD2. CDR3 length: 15 residues. The V and J ends lost 5 bases and 4 bases, in that order; junction bases with no gene match: 6. CDR1 SGHTA and CDR2 FQGNSA come from the germline V gene. The CDR3 DNA reads as TGTGCCAGCAGCGCACGGACTAGCGGGATGTACGAGCAGTACTTC. This codes for CASSARTSGMYEQYF.

CDR3 protein: CASSLGGQGIGGELFF. CDR3 bases: TGTGCCAGCAGCTTAGGAGGACAGGGGATCGGCGGGGAGCTGTTTTTT. The rearrangement uses TRBV7-2 and TRBJ2-2, with 9 bases matching TRBD1. The germline V gene has CDR1 SGHTA and CDR2 FQGNSA. Trimming removed 1 base from V and 7 bases from J; junction bases left unmatched: 7. The CDR3 sequence is 16 residues long.

This clone has only one observation. The V call is TRBV5-1, the J call TRBJ1-4; no clear D. This CDR3 has 15 amino acids. CDR1 is SGHRS, CDR2 YFSETQ, per germline. V was clipped by 0 bases and J by 7 bases, with 13 bases between them. The CDR3 loop is CASSLASPEVEKLFF. The DNA of the CDR3 is TGCGCCAGCAGCTTGGCAAGCCCGGAGGTTGAAAAACTGTTTTTT.

In its sample, this clone was seen a few times. The sample carries other DNA sequences with the same CDR3. The rearrangement links TRBV20-1 to TRBJ2-1; D is unclear. The V end was cut by 1 base, the J end by 10 bases, with 5 bases between. The CDR3 is made up of 10 amino acids. CDR1 is DFQATT and CDR2 is SNEGSKA in the germline V gene (reference sequence). The CDR3 reads CSARGTEQFF. The CDR3 DNA sequence: TGCAGTGCTAGAGGGACCGAGCAGTTCTTC.

The gene calls are TRBV7-9 and TRBJ2-7; D call uncertain. The CDR3 sequence is 14 residues long. V dropped 1 base and J dropped 6 bases, with 13 bases sitting between them. CDR1 is SEHNR and CDR2 is FQNEAQ in the germline V gene (reference sequence). The CDR3 bases are TGTGCCAGCAGCTTAGTATCCCGACAAAGCGAGCAGTACTTC. It yields the protein CASSLVSRQSEQYF. Full variable domain (missing parts from reference TRBV7-9 and TRBJ2-7): DTGVSQNPRHKITKRGQNVTFRCDPISEHNRLYWYRQTLGQGPEFLTYFQNEAQLEKSRLLSDRFSAERPKGSFSTLEIQRTEQGDSAMYLCASSLVSRQSEQYFGPGTRLTVT.

This chain connects TRBV9 to TRBJ2-3, with D uncertain. Between the trimmed V and J ends, which lost 0 bases and 2 bases, there was a span of 10 bases. CDR3 length: 15 residues. Looked up from germline, CDR1 is SGDLS and CDR2 is YYNGEE. Written as DNA, the CDR3 is TGTGCCAGCAGCGTAGTAGTTAGCTCCACAGATACGCAGTATTTT. Protein: CASSVVVSSTDTQYF.

This chain connects TRBV4-2 to TRBJ2-7; 8 positions agree with TRBD1. Germline V CDR1 and CDR2: LGHNA, YNFKEQ. The CDR3 is 16 amino acids. V dropped 0 bases and J dropped 4; count of bases not matched to a gene: 8. CDR3 coding DNA: TGTGCCAGCAGCCAAGAATGGAGCCAGGGGGCTTACGAGCAGTACTTC. The encoded protein is CASSQEWSQGAYEQYF.

This rearrangement joins TRBV5-1 to TRBJ2-5; 7 bases map to TRBD1. This CDR3 is 16 amino acids long. CDR1 SGHRS and CDR2 YFSETQ come from the germline V gene. V shed 4 bases, J shed 0 bases, and the junction held 9 bases outside the gene matches. The CDR3 loop reads CASSAGDRANQETQYF. The CDR3 DNA is TGCGCCAGCAGCGCAGGAGACAGGGCAAACCAAGAGACCCAGTACTTC.

The chain uses TRBV11-2 and TRBJ1-1; 7 nucleotides match TRBD1. CDR1 is SGHAT and CDR2 is FQNNGV in the germline V gene. V lost 2 bases and J lost 0; bases outside the gene matches: 3. The CDR3 consists of 15 residues. The CDR3 spells CASSLPGTVNTEAFF. DNA of the CDR3: TGTGCCAGCAGCTTACCGGGGACAGTGAACACTGAAGCTTTCTTT.